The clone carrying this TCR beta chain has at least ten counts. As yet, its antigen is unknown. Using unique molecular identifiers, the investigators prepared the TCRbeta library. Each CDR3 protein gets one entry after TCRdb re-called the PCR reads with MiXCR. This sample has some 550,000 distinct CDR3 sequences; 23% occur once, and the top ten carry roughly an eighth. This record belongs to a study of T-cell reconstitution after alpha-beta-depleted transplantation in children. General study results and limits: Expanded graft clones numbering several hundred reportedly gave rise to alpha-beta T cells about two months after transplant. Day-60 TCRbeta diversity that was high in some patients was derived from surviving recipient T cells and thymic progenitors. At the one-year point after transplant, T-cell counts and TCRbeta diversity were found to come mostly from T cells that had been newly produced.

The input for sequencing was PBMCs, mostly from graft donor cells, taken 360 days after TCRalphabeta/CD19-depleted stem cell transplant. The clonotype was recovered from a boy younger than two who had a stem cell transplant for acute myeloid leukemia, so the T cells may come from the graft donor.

The chain's CDR3 is CASRWNAGLSYGYTF. The CDR3 nucleotides read TGTGCCAGCAGATGGAACGCCGGACTGAGCTATGGCTACACCTTC. The V gene is TRBV12-3 or TRBV12-4, the J gene TRBJ1-2; D is unresolved. CDR3 length equals 15 residues. The V and J ends lost 6 bases and 4 bases respectively, with 18 bases between them.